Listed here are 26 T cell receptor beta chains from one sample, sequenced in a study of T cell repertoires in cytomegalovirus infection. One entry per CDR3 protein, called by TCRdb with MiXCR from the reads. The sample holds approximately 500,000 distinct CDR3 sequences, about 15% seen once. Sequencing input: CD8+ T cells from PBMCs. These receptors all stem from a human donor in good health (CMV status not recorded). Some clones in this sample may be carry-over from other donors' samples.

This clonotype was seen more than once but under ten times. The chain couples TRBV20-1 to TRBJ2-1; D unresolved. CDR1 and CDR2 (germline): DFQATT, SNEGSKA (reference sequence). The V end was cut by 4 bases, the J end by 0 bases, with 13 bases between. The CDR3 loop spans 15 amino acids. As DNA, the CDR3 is TGCAGTGCTAATGATCAGCGCGCCTCCTACAATGAGCAGTTCTTC. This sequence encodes CSANDQRASYNEQFF.

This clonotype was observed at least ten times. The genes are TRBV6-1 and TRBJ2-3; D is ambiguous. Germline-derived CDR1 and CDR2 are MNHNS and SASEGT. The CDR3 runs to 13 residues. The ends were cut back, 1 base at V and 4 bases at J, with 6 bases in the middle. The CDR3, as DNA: TGTGCCAGCAGTGAAGTACGAGCAGATACGCAGTATTTT. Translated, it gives CASSEVRADTQYF.

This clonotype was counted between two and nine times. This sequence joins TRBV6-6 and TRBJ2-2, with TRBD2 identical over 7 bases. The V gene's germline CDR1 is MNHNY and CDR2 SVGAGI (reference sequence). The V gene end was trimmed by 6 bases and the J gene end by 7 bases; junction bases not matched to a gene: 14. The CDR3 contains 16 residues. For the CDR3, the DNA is TGTGCCAGCAGCTCGGGTGCGGGGCGGGAGATCGGGGAGCTGTTTTTT. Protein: CASSSGAGREIGELFF.

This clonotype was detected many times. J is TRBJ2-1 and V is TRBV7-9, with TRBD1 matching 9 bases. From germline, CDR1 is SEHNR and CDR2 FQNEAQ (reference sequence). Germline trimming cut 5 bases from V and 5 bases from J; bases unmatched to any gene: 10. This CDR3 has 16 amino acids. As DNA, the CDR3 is TGTGCCAGCAGCCCAAAAACAGGGGGCGATAACAATGAGCAGTTCTTC. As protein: CASSPKTGGDNNEQFF.

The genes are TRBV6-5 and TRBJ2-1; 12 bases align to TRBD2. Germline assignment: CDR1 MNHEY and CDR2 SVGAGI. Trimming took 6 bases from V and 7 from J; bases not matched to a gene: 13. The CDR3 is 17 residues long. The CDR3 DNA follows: TGTGCCAGCAGCCACAGGACTAGCGGGACCGCTGGGAATGAGCAGTTCTTC. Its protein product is CASSHRTSGTAGNEQFF.

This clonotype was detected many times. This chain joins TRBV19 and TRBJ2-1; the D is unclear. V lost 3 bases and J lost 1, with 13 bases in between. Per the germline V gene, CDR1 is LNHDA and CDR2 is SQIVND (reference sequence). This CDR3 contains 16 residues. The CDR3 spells CASSIFADPSYNEQFF. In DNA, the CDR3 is TGTGCCAGTAGTATTTTTGCGGACCCTTCCTACAATGAGCAGTTCTTC.

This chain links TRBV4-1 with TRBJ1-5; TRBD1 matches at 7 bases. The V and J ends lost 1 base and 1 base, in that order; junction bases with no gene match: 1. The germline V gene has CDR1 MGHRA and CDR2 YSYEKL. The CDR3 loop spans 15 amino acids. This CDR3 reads CASSQVTGSNQPQHF. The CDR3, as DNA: TGCGCCAGCAGCCAAGTGACAGGGAGCAATCAGCCCCAGCATTTT.

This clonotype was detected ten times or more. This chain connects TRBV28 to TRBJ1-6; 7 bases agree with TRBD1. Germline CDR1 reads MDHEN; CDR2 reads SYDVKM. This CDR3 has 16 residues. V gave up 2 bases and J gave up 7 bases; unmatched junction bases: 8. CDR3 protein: CASSLGPQGGNSPLHF. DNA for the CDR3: TGTGCCAGCAGTTTAGGTCCCCAGGGGGGGAATTCACCCCTCCACTTT.

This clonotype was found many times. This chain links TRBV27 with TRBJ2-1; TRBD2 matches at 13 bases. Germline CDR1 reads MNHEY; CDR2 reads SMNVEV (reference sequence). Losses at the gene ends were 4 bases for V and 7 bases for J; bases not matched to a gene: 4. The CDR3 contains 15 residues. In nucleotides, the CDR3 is TGTGCCAGCAGTTCACTAGCGGGAGGGCTTAATGAGCAGTTCTTC. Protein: CASSSLAGGLNEQFF.

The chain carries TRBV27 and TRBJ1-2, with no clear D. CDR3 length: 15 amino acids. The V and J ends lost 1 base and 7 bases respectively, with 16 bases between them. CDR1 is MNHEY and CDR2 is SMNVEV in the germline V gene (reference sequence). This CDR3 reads CASSLFGRERGGYTF. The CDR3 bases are TGTGCCAGCAGTTTATTCGGGAGAGAAAGAGGTGGCTACACCTTC.

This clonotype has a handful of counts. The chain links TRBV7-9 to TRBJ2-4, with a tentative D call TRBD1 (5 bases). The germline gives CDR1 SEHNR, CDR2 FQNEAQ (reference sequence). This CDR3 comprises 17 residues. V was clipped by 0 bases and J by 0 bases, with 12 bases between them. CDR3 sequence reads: CASSLARQGLAKNIQYF. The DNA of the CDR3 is TGTGCCAGCAGCTTAGCAAGGCAGGGCCTAGCCAAAAACATTCAGTACTTC. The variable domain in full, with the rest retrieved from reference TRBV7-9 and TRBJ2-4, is DTGVSQNPRHKITKRGQNVTFRCDPISEHNRLYWYRQTLGQGPEFLTYFQNEAQLEKSRLLSDRFSAERPKGSFSTLEIQRTEQGDSAMYLCASSLARQGLAKNIQYFGAGTRLSVL.

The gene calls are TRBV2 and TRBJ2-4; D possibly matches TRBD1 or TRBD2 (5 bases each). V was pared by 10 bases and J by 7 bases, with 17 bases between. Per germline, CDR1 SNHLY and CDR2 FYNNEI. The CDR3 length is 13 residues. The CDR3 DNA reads TGTGCCACCCTCCCCCGGGACGGTAACATTCAGTACTTC. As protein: CATLPRDGNIQYF.

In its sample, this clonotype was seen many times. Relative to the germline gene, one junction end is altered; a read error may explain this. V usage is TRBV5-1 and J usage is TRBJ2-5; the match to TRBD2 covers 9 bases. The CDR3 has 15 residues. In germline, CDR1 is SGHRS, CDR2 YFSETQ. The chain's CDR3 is CASSLGLAGQETQYF. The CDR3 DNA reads TGTGCCAGCAGCTTGGGGCTAGCGGGACAAGAGACCCAGTACTTC.

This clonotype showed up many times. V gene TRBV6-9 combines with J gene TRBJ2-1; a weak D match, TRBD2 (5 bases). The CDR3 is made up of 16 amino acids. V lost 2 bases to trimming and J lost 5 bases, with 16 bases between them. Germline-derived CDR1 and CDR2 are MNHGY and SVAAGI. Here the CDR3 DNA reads TGTGCCAGCAGTTATGTCCTAGCAACCCTCCACAATGAGCAGTTCTTC. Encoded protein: CASSYVLATLHNEQFF.

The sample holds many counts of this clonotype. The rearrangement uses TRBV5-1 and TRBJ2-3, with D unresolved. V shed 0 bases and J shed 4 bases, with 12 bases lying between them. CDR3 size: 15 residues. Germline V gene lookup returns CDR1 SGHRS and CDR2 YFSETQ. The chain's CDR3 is CASSLEGRASDTQYF. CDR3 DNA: TGCGCCAGCAGCTTGGAAGGACGAGCCTCAGATACGCAGTATTTT. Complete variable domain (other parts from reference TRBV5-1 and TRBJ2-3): KAGVTQTPRYLIKTRGQQVTLSCSPISGHRSVSWYQQTPGQGLQFLFEYFSETQRNKGNFPGRFSGRQFSNSRSEMNVSTLELGDSALYLCASSLEGRASDTQYFGPGTRLTVL.

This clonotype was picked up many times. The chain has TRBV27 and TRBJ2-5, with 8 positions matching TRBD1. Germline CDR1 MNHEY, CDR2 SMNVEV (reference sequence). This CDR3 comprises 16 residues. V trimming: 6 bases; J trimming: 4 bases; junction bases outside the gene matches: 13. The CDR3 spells CASSPRVGQGGETQYF. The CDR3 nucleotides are TGTGCCAGCAGCCCCCGAGTAGGACAGGGAGGAGAGACCCAGTACTTC.

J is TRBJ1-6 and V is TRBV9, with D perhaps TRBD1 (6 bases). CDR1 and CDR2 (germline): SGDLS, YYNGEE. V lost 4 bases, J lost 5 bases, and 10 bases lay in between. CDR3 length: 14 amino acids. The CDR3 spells CASSLDRHNSPLHF. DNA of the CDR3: TGTGCCAGCAGCTTGGACAGACATAATTCACCCCTCCACTTT.

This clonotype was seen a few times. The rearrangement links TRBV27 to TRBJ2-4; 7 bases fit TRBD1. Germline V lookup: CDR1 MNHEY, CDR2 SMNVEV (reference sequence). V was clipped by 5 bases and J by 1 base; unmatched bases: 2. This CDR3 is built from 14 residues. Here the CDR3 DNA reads TGTGCCAGCAGTAAGGGACAGGCCAAAAACATTCAGTACTTC. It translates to CASSKGQAKNIQYF.

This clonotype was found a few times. This CDR3 is CASSHGSGNTIYF. CDR3 coding DNA: TGTGCCAGCAGTCACGGATCGGGAAACACCATATATTTT. The chain uses TRBV27 and TRBJ1-3; D is unresolved. Germline V gene sequence: CDR1 MNHEY, CDR2 SMNVEV (reference sequence). The ends were cut back, 5 bases at V and 4 bases at J, with 9 bases in the middle. There are 13 residues in the CDR3.

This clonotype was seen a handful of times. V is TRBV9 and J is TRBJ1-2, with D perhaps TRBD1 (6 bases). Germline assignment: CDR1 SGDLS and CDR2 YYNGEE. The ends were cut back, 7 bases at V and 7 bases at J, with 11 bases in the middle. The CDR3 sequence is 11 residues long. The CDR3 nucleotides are TGTGCCAGCGGGGGCACTATTGGCTACACCTTC. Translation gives CASGGTIGYTF.

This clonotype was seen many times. In DNA form, the CDR3 reads TGTGCCAGCAGCTCTGCCGCGGGACTAGCGGTCCTGAGGAACACCGGGGAGCTGTTTTTT. This gives the protein CASSSAAGLAVLRNTGELFF. The chain uses TRBV7-9 and TRBJ2-2; 11 bases align to TRBD2. The CDR3 runs 20 residues. V gave up 4 bases and J gave up 1 base; unmatched junction bases: 14. Germline CDR1 is SEHNR and CDR2 is FQNEAQ (reference sequence). Full variable domain (missing parts from reference TRBV7-9 and TRBJ2-2): DTGVSQNPRHKITKRGQNVTFRCDPISEHNRLYWYRQTLGQGPEFLTYFQNEAQLEKSRLLSDRFSAERPKGSFSTLEIQRTEQGDSAMYLCASSSAAGLAVLRNTGELFFGEGSRLTVL.

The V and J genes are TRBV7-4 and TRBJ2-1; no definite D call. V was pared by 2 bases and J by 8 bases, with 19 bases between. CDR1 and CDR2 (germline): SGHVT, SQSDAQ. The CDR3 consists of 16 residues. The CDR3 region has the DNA TGTGCCAGCAGCTTATATGCCGGTGGGTTAGGTGATGAGCAGTTCTTC. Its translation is CASSLYAGGLGDEQFF.

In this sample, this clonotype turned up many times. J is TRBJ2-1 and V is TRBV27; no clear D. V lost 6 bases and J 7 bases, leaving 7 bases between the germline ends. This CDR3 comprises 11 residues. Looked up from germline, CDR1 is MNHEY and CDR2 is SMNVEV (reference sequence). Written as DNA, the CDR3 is TGTGCCAGCAGAGAGAGGAATGAGCAGTTCTTC. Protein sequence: CASRERNEQFF.

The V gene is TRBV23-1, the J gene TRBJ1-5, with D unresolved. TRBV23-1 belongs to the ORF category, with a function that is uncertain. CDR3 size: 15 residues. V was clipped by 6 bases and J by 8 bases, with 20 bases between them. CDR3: CASRGKSLGSKPQHF. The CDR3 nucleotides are TGCGCCAGCAGGGGGAAAAGCCTAGGCAGTAAGCCCCAGCATTTT.

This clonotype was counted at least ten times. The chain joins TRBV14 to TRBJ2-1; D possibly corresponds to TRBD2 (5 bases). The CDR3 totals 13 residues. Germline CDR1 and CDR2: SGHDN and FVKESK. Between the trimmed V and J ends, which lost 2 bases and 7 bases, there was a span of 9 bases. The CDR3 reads CASSQLSENEQFF. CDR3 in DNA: TGTGCCAGCAGCCAACTTAGCGAGAATGAGCAGTTCTTC. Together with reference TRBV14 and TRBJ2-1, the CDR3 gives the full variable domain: EAGVTQFPSHSVIEKGQTVTLRCDPISGHDNLYWYRRVMGKEIKFLLHFVKESKQDESGMPNNRFLAERTGGTYSTLKVQPAELEDSGVYFCASSQLSENEQFFGPGTRLTVL.

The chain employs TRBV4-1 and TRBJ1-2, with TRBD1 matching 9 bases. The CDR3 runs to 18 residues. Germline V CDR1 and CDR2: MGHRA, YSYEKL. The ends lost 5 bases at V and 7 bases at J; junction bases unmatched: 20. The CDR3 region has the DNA TGCGCCAGCAGCTCTAATACCCCGGGACAGGGAATATTCGGTGGCTACACCTTC. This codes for CASSSNTPGQGIFGGYTF.